The 13 T cell receptor beta chains below all came from one sample that was sequenced in a study of blood T cell repertoires in COVID-19. The repertoire was sequenced with immunoSEQ multiplex PCR; TCRdb's copy has only in-frame clones and lacks some. The sample records over 150,000 clones, about 75% being singletons. The sample was peripheral blood. All receptors come from a woman between 65 and 79 years old with acute or convalescent COVID-19.

CDR3 residues: CASSIGSGEIAYEQYF. The CDR3 DNA follows: TGTGCCAGTAGTATAGGTTCCGGGGAGATCGCCTACGAGCAGTACTTC. The rearrangement uses TRBV19 and TRBJ2-7, with a tentative D call TRBD2 (5 bases). Germline lookup yields CDR1 LNHDA and CDR2 SQIVND (reference sequence). Trimming shortened V by 1 base and J by 2 bases, and 15 bases separated the two germline ends. The CDR3 loop spans 16 amino acids.

This chain links TRBV5-1 with TRBJ2-3; the match to TRBD1 covers 11 bases. Germline V gene data show CDR1 as SGHRS and CDR2 as YFSETQ. This CDR3 contains 15 residues. Trimming took 3 bases from V and 5 from J; bases not matched to a gene: 5. CDR3 residues: CASSWGTGGIDTQYF. In DNA form, the CDR3 reads TGCGCCAGCAGCTGGGGGACAGGGGGAATAGATACGCAGTATTTT.

This clone was seen once. V is TRBV3-1 (or the pseudogene TRBV3-2) and J is TRBJ2-3; 8 positions agree with TRBD2. Trimming at V came to 8 bases and at J to 2 bases, leaving 9 bases not matched to a gene. Germline CDR1 reads LGHDT; CDR2 reads YNNKEL (reference sequence). CDR3 length equals 15 residues. CDR3 loop: CASRLTSGHTDTQYF. In DNA form, the CDR3 reads TGTGCCAGCCGTTTAACTAGCGGCCACACAGATACGCAGTATTTT.

The gene calls are TRBV27 and TRBJ2-5, with TRBD2 as a possible D gene (6 bases). Germline CDR1 is MNHEY and CDR2 is SMNVEV (reference sequence). This CDR3 spans 14 amino acids. The V end was cut by 7 bases, the J end by 4 bases, with 16 bases between. The CDR3 coding sequence is TGTGCCAGCACTGGGGGGAGCGGACGAGAGACCCAGTACTTC. This translates into CASTGGSGRETQYF.

The chain joins TRBV19 to TRBJ2-7, with D maybe TRBD1 (7 bases). The CDR3 runs 14 residues. V lost 3 bases, J lost 5 bases, and 14 bases lay in between. Germline CDR1 is LNHDA and CDR2 is SQIVND (reference sequence). The CDR3 region has the DNA TGTGCCAGTAGTATGTCCAGGGGGGTCGACGAGCAGTACTTC. As protein: CASSMSRGVDEQYF.

The gene calls are TRBV19 and TRBJ1-5; 9 nucleotides line up with TRBD1. The CDR3 totals 15 residues. CDR1 is LNHDA, CDR2 SQIVND, per germline (reference sequence). With 5 bases clipped from V and 4 bases from J, the junction kept 6 bases outside the gene matches. The CDR3 sequence: CASSATGGLNQPQHF. As DNA, the CDR3 is TGTGCCAGTAGTGCAACAGGGGGCTTAAATCAGCCCCAGCATTTT.

CDR3 protein: CASSLARTGDTGELFF. The CDR3 bases are TGTGCCAGCAGCTTGGCGCGGACAGGGGATACAGGGGAGCTGTTTTTT. The rearrangement uses TRBV5-4 and TRBJ2-2, with 9 bases that match TRBD1. The ends lost 0 bases at V and 8 bases at J; junction bases unmatched: 8. CDR1 SGHNT and CDR2 YYREEE come from the germline V gene (reference sequence). This CDR3 has 16 residues.

The J gene is TRBJ2-2, the V gene TRBV3-1 (or the pseudogene TRBV3-2); a possible D gene is TRBD2 (6 bases). The CDR3 length is 16 residues. The ends were cut back, 7 bases at V and 5 bases at J, with 20 bases in the middle. CDR1 is LGHDT, CDR2 YNNKEL, per germline (reference sequence). The CDR3 nucleotides read TGTGCCAGCACTAGTCTAACGGGCGGGAAGACCGGGGAGCTGTTTTTT. Translation: CASTSLTGGKTGELFF.

This sequence joins TRBV24-1 and TRBJ2-1; tentatively, D is TRBD2 (7 bases). V shed 7 bases and J shed 14 bases, with 20 bases lying between them. The CDR3 is made up of 13 amino acids. Germline V gene lookup returns CDR1 KGHDR and CDR2 SFDVKD. The CDR3 nucleotides read TGTGCCACCAGACCGGAGGGGGGGAGAAAGGAGTTCTTC. Translation gives CATRPEGGRKEFF.

Comment on this clone: Other nucleotide sequences from this sample produce the same CDR3. The gene calls are TRBV7-9 and TRBJ1-2; 11 bases agree with TRBD1. Germline assignment: CDR1 SEHNR and CDR2 FQNEAQ (reference sequence). Unmatched junction bases numbered 4, after V lost 5 bases and J lost 2 bases. The CDR3 contains 15 residues. CDR3 nucleotide sequence: TGTGCCAGCAGCCCTGGACAGGGGGCCAACTATGGCTACACCTTC. Translation gives CASSPGQGANYGYTF.

This clone showed up just once. The chain links TRBV3-1 (or the pseudogene TRBV3-2) to TRBJ1-4; 9 nucleotides match TRBD1. Germline V lookup: CDR1 LGHDT, CDR2 YNNKEL (reference sequence). V trimming: 4 bases; J trimming: 8 bases; junction bases outside the gene matches: 11. The CDR3 is made up of 16 amino acids. For the CDR3, the DNA is TGTGCCAGCAGCCCCCTTCAGTCACAGGGGGCGGAAAAACTGTTTTTT. Translated: CASSPLQSQGAEKLFF.

V and J are TRBV28 and TRBJ2-1; 8 bases line up with TRBD2. The CDR3 length is 15 residues. Germline assignment: CDR1 MDHEN and CDR2 SYDVKM. J gave up 9 bases and V 6 bases, and 13 bases lay outside the gene matches. In nucleotides, the CDR3 is TGTGCCAGCAGCCAAGGGGGACTAGGGCGACGTGAGCAGTTCTTC. Translating gives CASSQGGLGRREQFF. Variable domain in full (rest from reference TRBV28 and TRBJ2-1): DVKVTQSSRYLVKRTGEKVFLECVQDMDHENMFWYRQDPGLGLRLIYFSYDVKMKEKGDIPEGYSVSREKKERFSLILESASTNQTSMYLCASSQGGLGRREQFFGPGTRLTVL.

The chain couples TRBV7-2 to TRBJ2-3, with 8 nucleotides matching TRBD1. The V gene's germline CDR1 is SGHTA and CDR2 FQGNSA. CDR3 size: 16 residues. Losses at the gene ends were 2 bases for V and 0 bases for J; bases not matched to a gene: 4. Written as DNA, the CDR3 is TGTGCCAGCAGCTTAAGGAGGACAGGGAGCACAGATACGCAGTATTTT. Protein sequence: CASSLRRTGSTDTQYF.